One and the same sample provided the 12 T cell receptor beta chains below, sequenced in a study of control samples from healthy donors and cancer patients (dated by TCRdb to between 2020 and 2021). The library was obtained by the immunoSEQ multiplex PCR assay. The immuneACCESS repertoire file appears here via TCRdb, limited to in-frame rearrangements. These files lack a portion of the clones; in checked studies, under half of the deficit traces to unresolved V genes, and the cause of the others is not known. The sample table contains roughly 100,000 clones; only one count was recorded for roughly 92% of them. Of the sample, about 2.9% falls within the top ten clones. The material sequenced was blood. These TCRs come from a human donor in good health. The donor label of this sample is uncertain.

The genes are TRBV6-2 or TRBV6-3 and TRBJ2-7; perhaps D is TRBD1 or TRBD2 (5 bases each). The germline CDR1 and CDR2 sequences are MNHEY and SVGEGT. The CDR3 length is 18 residues. Between the trimmed V and J ends, which lost 2 bases and 3 bases, there was a span of 23 bases. In DNA, the CDR3 is TGTGCCAGCAGTTACGTTGTGGGGACGGAAGGGCCCTTCTACGAGCAGTACTTC. This encodes CASSYVVGTEGPFYEQYF.

The chain couples TRBV7-6 to TRBJ1-4, with 9 bases fitting TRBD1. The germline V gene has CDR1 SGHVS and CDR2 FNYEAQ. The CDR3 sequence is 17 residues long. J gave up 6 bases and V 2 bases, and 10 bases lay outside the gene matches. CDR3 residues: CASSLFRGGQGDEKLFF. The CDR3 nucleotides are TGTGCCAGCAGCTTATTCAGAGGGGGACAGGGAGATGAAAAACTGTTTTTT.

The chain joins TRBV3-1 (or the pseudogene TRBV3-2) to TRBJ2-3; 10 bases are a match to TRBD2. V lost 4 bases, J lost 4 bases, and 8 bases stayed unmatched. Germline CDR1 and CDR2: LGHDT and YNNKEL (reference sequence). This CDR3 comprises 16 residues. The CDR3 bases are TGTGCCAGCAGCCTAGGAGCGGGGGGGCCCCCAGATACGCAGTATTTT. It translates to CASSLGAGGPPDTQYF.

CDR3 sequence (DNA): TGTGCCAGCAGATTGACAGGGGCAGATACGCAGTATTTT. It encodes CASRLTGADTQYF. This chain uses TRBV7-9 with TRBJ2-3; 8 bases match TRBD1. CDR1 and CDR2 (germline): SEHNR, FQNEAQ (reference sequence). J lost 4 bases, V lost 6 bases, and 3 bases had no gene match. The CDR3 covers 13 residues.

The CDR3 here is CASSAPGMTGHSPLHF. Here the CDR3 DNA reads TGTGCCAGCAGCGCCCCCGGGATGACTGGTCATTCACCCCTCCACTTT. The V call is TRBV9, the J call TRBJ1-6; no clear D gene. Germline CDR1 and CDR2: SGDLS and YYNGEE. With 3 bases removed from V and 8 bases from J, the gap between germline ends came to 18 bases. This CDR3 has 16 amino acids.

V and J are TRBV19 and TRBJ2-7, with unresolved D. Trimming stripped 4 bases from V and 1 base from J, with 11 bases between. The length of the CDR3 is 14 residues. Germline V CDR1 and CDR2: LNHDA, SQIVND (reference sequence). The CDR3 region is CASSTQSSSYEQYF. In DNA form, the CDR3 reads TGTGCCAGTAGTACACAGAGTTCGTCCTACGAGCAGTACTTC.

The chain carries TRBV2 and TRBJ1-4; 7 bases agree with TRBD1. CDR1 SNHLY and CDR2 FYNNEI come from the germline V gene. The CDR3 loop spans 12 amino acids. V shed 4 bases, J shed 13 bases, and the junction held 6 bases outside the gene matches. The CDR3 is CASSASRGALFF. CDR3 nucleotides: TGTGCCAGCAGTGCCTCCAGGGGGGCACTGTTTTTT.

The V gene is TRBV7-9, the J gene TRBJ2-5; tentatively, D is TRBD2 (5 bases). The CDR3 length is 18 residues. Germline CDR1 is SEHNR and CDR2 is FQNEAQ (reference sequence). V was pared by 2 bases and J by 4 bases, with 23 bases between. The CDR3 DNA reads as TGTGCCAGCAGCTTAAGTGGCAGCCGGGGTCTTGGTGGAGAGACCCAGTACTTC. It yields the protein CASSLSGSRGLGGETQYF.

This clone was counted once. The chain joins TRBV5-5 to TRBJ1-2; no clear D. This CDR3 comprises 12 residues. Germline V gene sequence: CDR1 SGHKS, CDR2 YYEKEE (reference sequence). V lost 2 bases and J lost 0, with 2 bases in between. CDR3 coding DNA: TGTGCCAGCAGCTTAACTAACTATGGCTACACCTTC. Amino acids: CASSLTNYGYTF.

The chain uses TRBV19 and TRBJ1-2; D gene uncertain. The germline CDR1 and CDR2 sequences are LNHDA and SQIVND (reference sequence). The V end lost 6 bases, the J end lost 3 bases, and 14 bases lay between the germline ends. The CDR3 loop spans 14 amino acids. CDR3 sequence (DNA): TGTGCCAGTAGGACAAGGCGGGAGGACTATGGCTACACCTTC. Translation gives CASRTRREDYGYTF.

The CDR3 protein is CASSVMLGIYTEAFF. The DNA for the CDR3 is TGTGCCAGCAGCGTAATGTTGGGTATATACACTGAAGCTTTCTTT. The V call is TRBV9, the J call TRBJ1-1, with no clear D. The ends were cut back, 1 base at V and 3 bases at J, with 13 bases in the middle. The CDR3 has 15 residues. Germline assignment: CDR1 SGDLS and CDR2 YYNGEE. The whole variable domain, remainder taken from reference TRBV9 and TRBJ1-1, is DSGVTQTPKHLITATGQRVTLRCSPRSGDLSVYWYQQSLDQGLQFLIQYYNGEERAKGNILERFSAQQFPDLHSELNLSSLELGDSALYFCASSVMLGIYTEAFFGQGTRLTVV.

This clone is a singleton in its sample. The V call is TRBV27, the J call TRBJ1-2, with D possibly TRBD1 on 6 matching bases. This CDR3 spans 13 amino acids. V was shortened by 6 bases and J by 6 bases, with 14 bases between the two germline ends. The germline V gene has CDR1 MNHEY and CDR2 SMNVEV (reference sequence). DNA of the CDR3: TGTGCCAGCAGCATACAGGGATTGGATGGCTACACCTTC. Protein: CASSIQGLDGYTF.